Given below is one T cell receptor (beta chain) in context. Its antigen is unidentified. The data are from a study of cytomegalovirus exposure and HLA in healthy donors. Overall study findings and caveats: For most TCR beta V segments, an earlier analysis put the productive rate at about 90% or about 30% of the time. Reports showed the classifier diagnosing cytomegalovirus status with high specificity and sensitivity. When a later analysis was performed, an Asian-associated ancestry cluster reportedly had fewer N-insertions than the roughly 670-donor mean.

It was with 60 Vbeta and 13 Jbeta primers that the PCR ran. The data were produced by immunoSEQ multiplex PCR, yet TCRdb's version contains in-frame clones alone and is incomplete. The sample yields roughly 160,000 clones, almost 85% seen once. This CDR3 spans 14 amino acids. Germline CDR1 reads MNHEY; CDR2 reads SVGAGI. The specimen sequenced was PBMCs. The TCR was taken from a young man in good health and CMV-seronegative. The genes are TRBV6-5 and TRBJ2-5, with 9 bases fitting TRBD1. With the DNA end fitting TRBJ2-7 better, the J assignment may be wrong. In DNA form, the CDR3 reads TGTGCCAGCAGACCAGGGACAGGGATAAACGAGCAGTACTTC. Amino acid sequence: CASRPGTGINEQYF.